The entry below describes one TCR beta chain. Using immunoSEQ multiplex PCR, the repertoire was profiled, and TCRdb retains in-frame clones only, with some absent. The sample yields 40,000 or so clones, over 70% seen once. All patients were mismatch repair deficient, assessed by either PCR or immunohistochemistry. This sample was taken from a study of PD-1 blockade in mismatch repair-deficient tumors. The V segment lost 3 bases and the J segment 4 bases; nucleotides outside the gene matches: 4. Germline assignment: CDR1 SGHDT and CDR2 YYEEEE. CDR3 size: 14 residues. The rearrangement links TRBV5-6 to TRBJ1-2; 9 bases are a match to TRBD1. Sequences were derived from PBMCs, sampled roughly nine months after starting pembrolizumab. This clonotype was sampled from an adult with mismatch repair-deficient cancer. The CDR3 nucleotides are TGTGCCAGCAGCTCCACAGGGGGCGCCTATGGCTACACCTTC. Its protein is CASSSTGGAYGYTF.